Shown below are 2 T cell receptor beta chains from a single sample sequenced in a study of vaccination effects on CD4 cells after COVID-19. These receptors' targets are unknown. The assay was immunoSEQ multiplex PCR, and TCRdb's table has in-frame clones only and misses some. The table shows around 46,000 clones, with 50% to 80% occurring only once. Scientists isolated CD4+ T cells after a roughly 10-day culture period ended. The sample was CD4+ T cells from PBMCs cultured without peptide, taken before COVID-19 vaccination. The receptors originated from a human donor who received a COVID-19 vaccine.

The chain uses TRBV5-4 and TRBJ1-1; D gene uncertain. Trimming took 0 bases from V and 1 from J, leaving 16 bases between them. The germline V gene has CDR1 SGHNT and CDR2 YYREEE (reference sequence). The CDR3 has 17 residues. The CDR3: CASSLGYLRSGNTEAFF. The CDR3 DNA reads as TGTGCCAGCAGCTTGGGTTATCTACGAAGTGGGAACACTGAAGCTTTCTTT. Filled out from reference TRBV5-4 and TRBJ1-1, the complete variable domain reads ETGVTQSPTHLIKTRGQQVTLRCSSQSGHNTVSWYQQALGQGPQFIFQYYREEENGRGNFPPRFSGLQFPNYSSELNVNALELDDSALYLCASSLGYLRSGNTEAFFGQGTRLTVV.

The chain employs TRBV7-2 and TRBJ2-3; unclear D gene. The CDR3 runs 15 residues. The germline V gene has CDR1 SGHTA and CDR2 FQGNSA. Trimming left V 0 bases short and J 0 bases short, with 7 bases between. The CDR3 reads CASSLASYSTDTQYF. The DNA for the CDR3 is TGTGCCAGCAGCTTAGCGAGTTACAGCACAGATACGCAGTATTTT.